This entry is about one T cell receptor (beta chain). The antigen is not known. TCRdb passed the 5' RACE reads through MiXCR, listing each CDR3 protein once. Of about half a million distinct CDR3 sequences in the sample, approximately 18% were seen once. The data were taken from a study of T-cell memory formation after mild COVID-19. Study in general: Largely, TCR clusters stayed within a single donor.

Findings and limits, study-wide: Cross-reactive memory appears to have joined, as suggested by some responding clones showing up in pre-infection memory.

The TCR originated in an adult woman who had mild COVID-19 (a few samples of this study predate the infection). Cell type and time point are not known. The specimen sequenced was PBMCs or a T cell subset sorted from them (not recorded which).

The CDR3 sequence is CASSYEAWVRNQPQHF. In nucleotides, the CDR3 is TGTGCCAGCAGTTACGAGGCCTGGGTAAGAAATCAGCCCCAGCATTTT. This chain joins TRBV6-2 or TRBV6-3 and TRBJ1-5, with D unclear. Germline V CDR1 and CDR2: MNHEY, SVGEGT. V lost 2 bases, J lost 4 bases, and 15 bases lay in between. CDR3 length: 16 residues.